The sequence of this T cell receptor beta chain was determined in a study of cytomegalovirus exposure and HLA in healthy donors. CDR3 size: 14 residues. Trimming pared 4 bases from V and 8 bases from J, leaving 16 bases between. The germline gives CDR1 SGHRS, CDR2 YFSETQ. With respect to this clone: Its antigen is not identified.

The study, taken as a whole, reports: Later analysis indicated greater clonal expansion among HLA-associated TCR beta chains than among equally common other chains.

Use of 60 Vbeta and 13 Jbeta primers characterized the PCR. The assay was immunoSEQ multiplex PCR, and TCRdb's table has in-frame clones only and misses some. The table lists about 150,000 clones, about 82% of them singletons, with more than 3.5% in the top ten. Sequencing was performed on PBMCs. This TCR was sampled from a woman between 40 and 50 years old in good health and CMV-seropositive. This chain uses TRBV5-1 with TRBJ2-4, with D possibly TRBD2 on 6 matching bases. The CDR3 protein is CASSKRVVGDIQYF. DNA of the CDR3: TGCGCCAGCAGCAAGCGGGTGGTGGGTGACATTCAGTACTTC. Full variable domain (missing parts from reference TRBV5-1 and TRBJ2-4): KAGVTQTPRYLIKTRGQQVTLSCSPISGHRSVSWYQQTPGQGLQFLFEYFSETQRNKGNFPGRFSGRQFSNSRSEMNVSTLELGDSALYLCASSKRVVGDIQYFGAGTRLSVL.